The present T cell receptor (beta chain) was sequenced within a study of blood T cell repertoires in COVID-19. Some clones are missing from TCRdb's copy, which holds only in-frame ones; the method was immunoSEQ multiplex PCR. The table records roughly 360,000 clones, 88% of them present only once. The CDR3 contains 15 residues. Germline V gives CDR1 MNHEY, CDR2 SVGAGI. With 5 bases clipped from V and 1 base from J, the junction kept 6 bases outside the gene matches. The chain uses TRBV6-5 and TRBJ2-5; 8 bases match TRBD1. Sequences were obtained from PBMCs or T cells enriched from blood (not recorded which). The clonotype was recovered from a woman in her thirties with acute COVID-19. The CDR3 sequence: CASSRRGPPQETQYF. The CDR3 nucleotides are TGTGCCAGCAGTCGCAGGGGGCCCCCCCAAGAGACCCAGTACTTC.